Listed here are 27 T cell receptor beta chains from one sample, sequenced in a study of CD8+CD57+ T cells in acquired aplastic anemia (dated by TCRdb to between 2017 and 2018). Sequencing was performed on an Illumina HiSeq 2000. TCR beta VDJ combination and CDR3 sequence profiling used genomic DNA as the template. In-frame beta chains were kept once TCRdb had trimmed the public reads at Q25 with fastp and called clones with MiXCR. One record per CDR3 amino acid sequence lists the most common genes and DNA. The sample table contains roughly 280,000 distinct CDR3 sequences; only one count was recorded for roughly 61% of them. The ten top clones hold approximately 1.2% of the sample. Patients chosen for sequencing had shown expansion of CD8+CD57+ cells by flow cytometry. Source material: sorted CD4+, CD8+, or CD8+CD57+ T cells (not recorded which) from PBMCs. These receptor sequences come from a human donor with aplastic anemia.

In nucleotides, the CDR3 is TGTGCCAGCAGCCTAGCTAGCGGGGGGGCTGAAGATACGCAGTATTTT. The encoded protein is CASSLASGGAEDTQYF. The V and J genes are TRBV5-6 and TRBJ2-3; TRBD2 aligns across 12 bases. Germline trimming cut 4 bases from V and 5 bases from J; bases unmatched to any gene: 8. The CDR3 length is 16 residues. CDR1 and CDR2 from the germline V gene are SGHDT and YYEEEE.

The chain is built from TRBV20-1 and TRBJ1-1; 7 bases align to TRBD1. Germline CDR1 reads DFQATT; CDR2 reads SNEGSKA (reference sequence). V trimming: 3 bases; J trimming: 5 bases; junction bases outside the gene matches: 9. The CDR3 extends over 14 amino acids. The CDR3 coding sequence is TGCAGTGCTAGGATAGGGGGCGCGGGGACTGAAGCTTTCTTT. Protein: CSARIGGAGTEAFF.

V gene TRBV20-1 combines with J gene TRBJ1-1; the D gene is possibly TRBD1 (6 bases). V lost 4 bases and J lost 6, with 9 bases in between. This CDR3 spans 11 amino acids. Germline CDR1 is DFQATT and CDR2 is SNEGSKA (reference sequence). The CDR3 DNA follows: TGCAGTGCTACAGGGGAGGCTGAAGCTTTCTTT. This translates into CSATGEAEAFF.

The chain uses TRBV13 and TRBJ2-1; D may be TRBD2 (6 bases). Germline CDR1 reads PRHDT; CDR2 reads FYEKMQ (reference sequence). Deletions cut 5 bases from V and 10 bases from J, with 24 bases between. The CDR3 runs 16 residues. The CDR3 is CASSHTSRQPPKEQFF. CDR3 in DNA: TGTGCCAGCAGCCACACTAGCAGGCAACCCCCCAAGGAGCAGTTCTTC. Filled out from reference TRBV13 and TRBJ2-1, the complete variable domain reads AAGVIQSPRHLIKEKRETATLKCYPIPRHDTVYWYQQGPGQDPQFLISFYEKMQSDKGSIPDRFSAQQFSDYHSELNMSSLELGDSALYFCASSHTSRQPPKEQFFGPGTRLTVL.

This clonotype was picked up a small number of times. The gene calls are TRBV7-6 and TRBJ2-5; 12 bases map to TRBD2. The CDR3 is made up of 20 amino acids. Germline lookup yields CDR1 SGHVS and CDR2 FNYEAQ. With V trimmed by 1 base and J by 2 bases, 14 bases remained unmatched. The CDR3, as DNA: TGTGCCAGCAGCTTAGTCGGGATGGCTAGCGGGAGGGCCTATCAAGAGACCCAGTACTTC. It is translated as CASSLVGMASGRAYQETQYF.

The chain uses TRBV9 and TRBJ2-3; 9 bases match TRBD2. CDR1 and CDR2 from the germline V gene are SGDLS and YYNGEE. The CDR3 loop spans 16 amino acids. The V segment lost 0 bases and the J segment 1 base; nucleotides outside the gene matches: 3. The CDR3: CASSVAASGGTDTQYF. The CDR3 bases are TGTGCCAGCAGCGTAGCGGCTAGCGGGGGCACAGATACGCAGTATTTT.

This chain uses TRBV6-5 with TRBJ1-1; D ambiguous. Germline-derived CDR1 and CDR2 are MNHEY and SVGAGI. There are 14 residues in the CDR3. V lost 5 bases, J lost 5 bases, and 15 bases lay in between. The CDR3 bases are TGTGCCAGCAGTGCTGCGGTGGGAAGGACTGAAGCTTTCTTT. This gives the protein CASSAAVGRTEAFF.

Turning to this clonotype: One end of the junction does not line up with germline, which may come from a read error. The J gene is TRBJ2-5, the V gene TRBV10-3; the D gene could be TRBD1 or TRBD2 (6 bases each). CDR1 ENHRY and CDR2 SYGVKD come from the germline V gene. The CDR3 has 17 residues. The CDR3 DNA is TGTGCCATCACTCCGGGGCTCGGGGGCCGTGACCAAGAGGCCCAGTACTTC. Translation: CAITPGLGGRDQEAQYF.

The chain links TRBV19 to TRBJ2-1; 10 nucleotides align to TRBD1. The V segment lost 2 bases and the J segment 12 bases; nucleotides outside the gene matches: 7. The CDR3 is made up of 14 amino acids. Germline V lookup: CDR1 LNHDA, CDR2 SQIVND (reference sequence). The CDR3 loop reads CASSIRRGDRGQFF. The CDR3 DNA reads TGTGCCAGTAGTATACGGAGAGGGGACAGGGGGCAGTTCTTC.

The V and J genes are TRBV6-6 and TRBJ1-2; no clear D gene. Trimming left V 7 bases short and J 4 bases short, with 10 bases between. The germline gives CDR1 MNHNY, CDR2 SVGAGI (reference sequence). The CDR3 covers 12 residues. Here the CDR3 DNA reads TGTGCCAGCACCACGGTGCTCTATGGCTACACCTTC. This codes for CASTTVLYGYTF.

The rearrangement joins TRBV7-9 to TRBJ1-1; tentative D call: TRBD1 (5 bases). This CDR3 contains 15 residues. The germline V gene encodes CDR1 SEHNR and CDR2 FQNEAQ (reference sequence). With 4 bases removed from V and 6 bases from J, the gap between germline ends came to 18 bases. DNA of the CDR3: TGTGCCAGCAGCTCTTCCTGGGGGATGGAATCTGAAGCTTTCTTT. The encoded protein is CASSSSWGMESEAFF.

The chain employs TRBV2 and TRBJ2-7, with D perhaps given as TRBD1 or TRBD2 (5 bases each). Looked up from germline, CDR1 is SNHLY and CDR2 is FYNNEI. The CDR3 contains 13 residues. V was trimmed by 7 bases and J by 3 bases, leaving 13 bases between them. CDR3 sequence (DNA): TGTGCCAGCACTGGGGGTTTTCGCTACGAGCAGTACTTC. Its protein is CASTGGFRYEQYF.

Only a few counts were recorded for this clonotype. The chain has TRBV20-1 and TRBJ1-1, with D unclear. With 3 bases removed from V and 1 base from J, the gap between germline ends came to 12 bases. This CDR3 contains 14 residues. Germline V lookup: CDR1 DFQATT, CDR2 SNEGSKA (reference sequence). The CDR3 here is CSARGMAGNTEAFF. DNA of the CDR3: TGCAGTGCTAGGGGCATGGCAGGGAACACTGAAGCTTTCTTT.

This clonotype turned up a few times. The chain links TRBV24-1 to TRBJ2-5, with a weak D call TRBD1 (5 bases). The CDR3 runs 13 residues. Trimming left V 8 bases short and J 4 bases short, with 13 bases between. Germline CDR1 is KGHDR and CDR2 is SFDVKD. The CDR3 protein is CATTYGGAETQYF. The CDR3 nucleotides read TGTGCCACCACCTATGGTGGGGCAGAGACCCAGTACTTC.

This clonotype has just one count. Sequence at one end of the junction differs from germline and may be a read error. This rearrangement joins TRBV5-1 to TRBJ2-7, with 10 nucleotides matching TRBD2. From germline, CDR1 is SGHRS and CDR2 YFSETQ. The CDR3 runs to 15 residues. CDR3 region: CASSLGAGGQGERYF. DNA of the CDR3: TGTGCCAGCAGTCTAGGAGCGGGGGGGCAGGGCGAGCGGTACTTC.

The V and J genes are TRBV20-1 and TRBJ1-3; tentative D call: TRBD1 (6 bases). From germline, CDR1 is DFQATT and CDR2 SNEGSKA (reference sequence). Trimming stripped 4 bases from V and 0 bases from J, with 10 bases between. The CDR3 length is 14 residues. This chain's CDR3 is CSATGAFSGNTIYF. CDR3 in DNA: TGCAGTGCTACAGGGGCGTTCTCTGGAAACACCATATATTTT.

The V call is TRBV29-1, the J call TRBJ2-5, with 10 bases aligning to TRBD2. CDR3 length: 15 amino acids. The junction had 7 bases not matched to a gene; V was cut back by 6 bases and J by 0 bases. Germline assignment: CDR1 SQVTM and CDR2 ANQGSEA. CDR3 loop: CSVNGLADNQETQYF. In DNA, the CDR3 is TGCAGCGTCAATGGACTAGCGGACAACCAAGAGACCCAGTACTTC.

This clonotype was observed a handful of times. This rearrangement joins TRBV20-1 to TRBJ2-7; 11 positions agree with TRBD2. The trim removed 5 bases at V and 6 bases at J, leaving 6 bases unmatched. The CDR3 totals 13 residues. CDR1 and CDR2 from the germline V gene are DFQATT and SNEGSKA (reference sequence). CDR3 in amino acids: CSAVAGGLSEQYF. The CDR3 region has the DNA TGCAGTGCTGTAGCGGGGGGGTTGAGCGAGCAGTACTTC.

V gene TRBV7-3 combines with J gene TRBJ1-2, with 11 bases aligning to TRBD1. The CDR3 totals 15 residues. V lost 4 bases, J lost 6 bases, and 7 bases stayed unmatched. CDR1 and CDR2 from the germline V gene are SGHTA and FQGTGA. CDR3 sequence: CASSYGQGAKNGYTF. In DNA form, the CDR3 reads TGTGCCAGCAGCTATGGACAGGGGGCGAAAAATGGCTACACCTTC.

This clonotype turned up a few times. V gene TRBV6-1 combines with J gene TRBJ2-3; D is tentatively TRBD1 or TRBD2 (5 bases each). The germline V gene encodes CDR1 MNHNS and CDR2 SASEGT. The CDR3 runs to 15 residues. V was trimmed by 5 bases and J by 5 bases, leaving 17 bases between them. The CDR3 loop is CASSTFEGRVDTQYF. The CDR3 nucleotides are TGTGCCAGCAGTACTTTTGAGGGGCGGGTAGATACGCAGTATTTT.

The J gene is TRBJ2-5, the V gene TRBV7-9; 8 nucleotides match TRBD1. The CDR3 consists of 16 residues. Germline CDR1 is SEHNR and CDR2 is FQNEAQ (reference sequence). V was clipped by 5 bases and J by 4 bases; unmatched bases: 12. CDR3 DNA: TGTGCCAGCAGCACCGAGTGGACAGGGTTGGGAGAGACCCAGTACTTC. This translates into CASSTEWTGLGETQYF.

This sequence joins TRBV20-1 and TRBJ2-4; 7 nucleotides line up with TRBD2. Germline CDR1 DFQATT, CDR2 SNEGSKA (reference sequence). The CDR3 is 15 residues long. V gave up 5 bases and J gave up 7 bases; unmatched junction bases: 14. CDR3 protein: CSASKGGGGPNIQYF. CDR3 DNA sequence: TGCAGTGCTTCGAAGGGTGGGGGAGGGCCGAACATTCAGTACTTC.

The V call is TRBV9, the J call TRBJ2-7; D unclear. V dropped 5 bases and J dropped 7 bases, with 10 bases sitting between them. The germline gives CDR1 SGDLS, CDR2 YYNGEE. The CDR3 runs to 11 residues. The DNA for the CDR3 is TGTGCCAGCAGTTTGACGTGGGAGCAGTACTTC. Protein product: CASSLTWEQYF.

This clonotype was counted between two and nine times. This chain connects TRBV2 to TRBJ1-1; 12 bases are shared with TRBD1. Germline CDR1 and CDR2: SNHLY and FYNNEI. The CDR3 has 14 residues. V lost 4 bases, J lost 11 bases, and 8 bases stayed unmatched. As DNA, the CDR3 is TGTGCCAGCAGTGCGGGACAGGGGGCTCGCGAGGCTTTCTTT. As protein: CASSAGQGAREAFF.

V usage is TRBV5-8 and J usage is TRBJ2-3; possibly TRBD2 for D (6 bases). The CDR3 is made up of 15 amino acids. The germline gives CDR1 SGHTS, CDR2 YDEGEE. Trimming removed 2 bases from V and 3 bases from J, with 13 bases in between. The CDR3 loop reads CASSFGGDLTDTQYF. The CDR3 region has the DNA TGTGCCAGCAGCTTCGGCGGGGACCTGACAGATACGCAGTATTTT.

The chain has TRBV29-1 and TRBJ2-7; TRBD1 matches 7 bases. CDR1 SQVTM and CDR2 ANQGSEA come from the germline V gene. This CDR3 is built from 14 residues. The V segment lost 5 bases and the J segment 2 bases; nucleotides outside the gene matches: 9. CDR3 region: CSVRKDRLAYEQYF. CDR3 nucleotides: TGCAGCGTTCGAAAGGACAGGTTAGCCTACGAGCAGTACTTC.

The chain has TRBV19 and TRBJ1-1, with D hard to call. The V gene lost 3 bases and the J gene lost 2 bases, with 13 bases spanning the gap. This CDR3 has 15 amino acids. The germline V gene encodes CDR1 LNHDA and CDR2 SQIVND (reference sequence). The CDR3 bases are TGTGCCAGTAGTATGGGTTCGGCGCAAAACACTGAAGCTTTCTTT. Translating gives CASSMGSAQNTEAFF. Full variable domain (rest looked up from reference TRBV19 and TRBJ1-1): DGGITQSPKYLFRKEGQNVTLSCEQNLNHDAMYWYRQDPGQGLRLIYYSQIVNDFQKGDIAEGYSVSREKKESFPLTVTSAQKNPTAFYLCASSMGSAQNTEAFFGQGTRLTVV.